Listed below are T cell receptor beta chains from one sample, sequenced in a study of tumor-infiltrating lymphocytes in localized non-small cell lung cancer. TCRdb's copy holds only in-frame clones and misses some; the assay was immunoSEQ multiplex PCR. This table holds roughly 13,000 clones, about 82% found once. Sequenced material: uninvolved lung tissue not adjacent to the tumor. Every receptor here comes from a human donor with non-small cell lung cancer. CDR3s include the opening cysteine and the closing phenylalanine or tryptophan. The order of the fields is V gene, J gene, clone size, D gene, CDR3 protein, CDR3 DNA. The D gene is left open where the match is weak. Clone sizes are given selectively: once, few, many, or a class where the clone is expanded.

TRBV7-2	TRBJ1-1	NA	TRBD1	CASSFGQGGGTEAFF	TGTGCCAGCAGCTTCGGACAGGGGGGAGGAACTGAAGCTTTCTTT
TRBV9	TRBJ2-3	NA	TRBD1	CASSVWAGDRATDTQYF	TGTGCCAGCAGCGTATGGGCGGGGGACAGGGCTACAGATACGCAGTATTTT
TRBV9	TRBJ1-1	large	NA	CASSVEDEVGGGYTEAFF	TGTGCCAGCAGCGTAGAGGACGAGGTTGGGGGCGGATACACTGAAGCTTTCTTT
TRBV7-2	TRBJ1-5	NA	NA	CASSLAGFQPQHF	TGTGCCAGCAGCTTAGCAGGGTTTCAGCCCCAGCATTTT
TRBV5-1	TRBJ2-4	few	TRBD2	CASSSSGGPAKNIQYF	TGCGCCAGCAGCTCCTCGGGGGGGCCGGCCAAAAACATTCAGTACTTC
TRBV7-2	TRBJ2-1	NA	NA	CASSSRTSLNEQFF	TGTGCCAGCAGCTCCCGGACCAGCTTAAATGAGCAGTTCTTC
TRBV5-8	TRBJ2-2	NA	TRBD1	CASSLGQGATGELFF	TGTGCCAGCAGTTTGGGCCAGGGGGCAACCGGGGAGCTGTTTTTT
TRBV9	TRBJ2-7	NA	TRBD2	CASSKTSGSYEQYF	TGTGCCAGCAGCAAGACTAGCGGCTCCTACGAGCAGTACTTC
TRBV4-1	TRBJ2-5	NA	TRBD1	CASSQEQTGFETQYF	TGCGCCAGCAGCCAAGAACAGACAGGGTTTGAGACCCAGTACTTC
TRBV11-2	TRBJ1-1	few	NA	CASSPHQGAFF	TGTGCCAGCAGCCCACACCAGGGGGCTTTCTTT
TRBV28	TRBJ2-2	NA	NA	CASKGQGRTGELFF	TGTGCCAGCAAAGGGCAGGGGCGCACCGGGGAGCTGTTTTTT
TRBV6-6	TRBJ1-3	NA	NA	CASSTWGATGNTIYF	TGTGCCAGCAGTACTTGGGGGGCGACGGGAAACACCATATATTTT
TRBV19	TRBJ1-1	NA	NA	CATAGSTEAFF	TGTGCCACTGCAGGGAGCACTGAAGCTTTCTTT
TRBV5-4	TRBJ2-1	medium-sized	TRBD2	CASSPAGSFNPNEQFF	TGTGCCAGCAGCCCAGCGGGGAGTTTTAACCCCAATGAGCAGTTCTTC
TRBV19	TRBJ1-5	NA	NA	CASSNGGSGQPQHF	TGTGCCAGTAGTAATGGAGGGAGCGGCCAGCCCCAGCATTTT
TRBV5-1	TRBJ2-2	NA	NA	CASSGRMNTGELFF	TGCGCCAGCAGCGGACGGATGAACACCGGGGAGCTGTTTTTT
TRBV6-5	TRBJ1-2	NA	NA	CASTSGGPYGYTF	TGTGCCAGCACTTCGGGAGGGCCCTATGGCTACACCTTC
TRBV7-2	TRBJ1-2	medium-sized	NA	CASSERPGSPLGYTF	TGTGCCAGCAGCGAAAGGCCAGGTTCCCCTCTTGGCTACACCTTC
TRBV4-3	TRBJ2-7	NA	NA	CASSPGLPDRGTYEQYF	TGCGCCAGCAGCCCGGGATTACCGGACCGAGGCACCTACGAGCAGTACTTC
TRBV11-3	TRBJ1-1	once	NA	CASSEGGDLNTEAFF	TGTGCCAGCAGCGAAGGGGGAGACCTGAACACTGAAGCTTTCTTT
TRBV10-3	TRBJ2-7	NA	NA	CAISGQGNYEQYF	TGTGCCATCAGCGGGCAGGGGAACTACGAGCAGTACTTC
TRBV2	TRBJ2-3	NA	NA	CASSDKTGRDTQYF	TGTGCCAGCAGTGACAAAACAGGACGAGATACGCAGTATTTT
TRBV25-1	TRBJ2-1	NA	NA	CASSEEWGVGYNEQFF	TGTGCCAGCAGTGAGGAGTGGGGGGTGGGATACAATGAGCAGTTCTTC
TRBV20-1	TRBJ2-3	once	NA	CSARDHEVPYF	TGCAGTGCCAGGGACCATGAAGTCCCGTATTTT
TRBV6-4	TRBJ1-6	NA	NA	CASRRDFNSPLHF	TGTGCCAGCAGGCGGGACTTTAATTCACCCCTCCACTTT
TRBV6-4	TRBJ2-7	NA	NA	CASSEGTLTTPSYEQYF	TGTGCCAGCTCTGAAGGGACGTTAACTACCCCCTCCTACGAGCAGTACTTC
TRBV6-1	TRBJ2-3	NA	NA	CASRMHSLTTQYF	TGTGCCAGCAGGATGCACAGCCTGACAACGCAGTATTTT
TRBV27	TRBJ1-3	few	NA	CASSPQIDRSGNTIYF	TGTGCCAGCAGTCCTCAGATAGACCGATCTGGAAACACCATATATTTT
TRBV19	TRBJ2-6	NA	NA	CASSMTASSGANVLTF	TGTGCCAGTAGTATGACGGCTTCGTCTGGGGCCAACGTCCTGACTTTC
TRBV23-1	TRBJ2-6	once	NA	CASSPSEGEWSGANVLTF	TGCGCCAGCAGCCCATCCGAAGGGGAGTGGTCTGGGGCCAACGTCCTGACTTTC
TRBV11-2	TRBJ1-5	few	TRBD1	CASSTRTGKVRSNQPQHF	TGTGCCAGCAGCACACGGACAGGGAAGGTAAGAAGCAATCAGCCCCAGCATTTT
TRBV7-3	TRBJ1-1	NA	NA	CASSLIGGGTEAFF	TGTGCCAGCAGCTTAATTGGGGGAGGCACTGAAGCTTTCTTT
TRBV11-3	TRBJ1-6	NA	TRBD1	CASSLDGTGTPNSPLHF	TGTGCCAGCAGCTTAGATGGGACAGGAACCCCTAATTCACCCCTCCACTTT
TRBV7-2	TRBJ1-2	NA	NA	CASSLAGDVYGYTF	TGTGCCAGCAGCTTAGCAGGGGACGTCTATGGCTACACCTTC
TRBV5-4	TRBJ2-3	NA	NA	CASSSGDRSTDTQYF	TGTGCCAGCAGCTCCGGCGACAGGAGCACAGATACGCAGTATTTT
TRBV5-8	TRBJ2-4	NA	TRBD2	CASSLTGTSGGAKNIQYF	TGTGCCAGCAGCCTTACCGGGACTAGCGGGGGGGCCAAAAACATTCAGTACTTC
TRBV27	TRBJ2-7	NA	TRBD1	CASSFRAGGPYEQYF	TGTGCCAGCAGTTTCAGGGCAGGGGGCCCCTACGAGCAGTACTTC
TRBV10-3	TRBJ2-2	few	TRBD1	CAIGTDLNTGELFF	TGTGCCATCGGGACAGATCTAAACACCGGGGAGCTGTTTTTT
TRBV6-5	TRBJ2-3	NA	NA	CASSRGDTQYF	TGTGCCAGCTCCAGAGGGGATACGCAGTATTTT
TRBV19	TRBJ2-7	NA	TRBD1	CASSERQGPYEQYF	TGTGCCAGTAGTGAGAGACAGGGGCCCTACGAGCAGTACTTC
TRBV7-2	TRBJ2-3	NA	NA	CASSLGGASPTDTQYF	TGTGCCAGCAGCTTAGGAGGGGCTAGCCCCACAGATACGCAGTATTTT
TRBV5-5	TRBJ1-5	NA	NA	CASSLGGSGSNQPQHF	TGTGCCAGCAGCTTGGGCGGGAGCGGAAGCAATCAGCCCCAGCATTTT